This entry lists 16 T cell receptor beta chains sequenced from one sample in a study of control samples from healthy donors and cancer patients. Libraries were prepared by immunoSEQ multiplex PCR; TCRdb keeps only in-frame clonotypes and omits some of them. This table holds some 71,000 clones, roughly 86% found once. Sequencing was performed on PBMCs. Receptors originate from a woman between 50 and 59 years old with head and neck cancer.

The V and J genes are TRBV5-4 and TRBJ2-5; tentative D call: TRBD1 (5 bases). V dropped 4 bases and J dropped 0 bases, with 13 bases sitting between them. CDR3 length equals 15 residues. CDR1 is SGHNT and CDR2 is YYREEE in the germline V gene (reference sequence). CDR3 DNA sequence: TGTGCCAGCAGCACCAAGACAGACTACCAAGAGACCCAGTACTTC. Protein: CASSTKTDYQETQYF.

In DNA form, the CDR3 reads TGTGCCAGCAGTTTATCATCCTGGGACAGGATCCTCTACGAGCAGTACTTC. Protein: CASSLSSWDRILYEQYF. V is TRBV27 and J is TRBJ2-7; 8 nucleotides line up with TRBD1. CDR3 size: 17 residues. Germline V gene sequence: CDR1 MNHEY, CDR2 SMNVEV (reference sequence). V dropped 0 bases and J dropped 3; count of bases not matched to a gene: 10.

This chain connects TRBV5-6 to TRBJ1-4; 7 bases agree with TRBD1. The CDR3 is 16 amino acids. Trimming cost V 0 bases and J 3 bases; bases outside gene matches: 5. CDR1 and CDR2 from the germline V gene are SGHDT and YYEEEE. The DNA for the CDR3 is TGTGCCAGCAGCTTGGGGACAGGTTTGGCTAATGAAAAACTGTTTTTT. Translation gives CASSLGTGLANEKLFF.

The genes are TRBV7-9 and TRBJ1-2, with TRBD1 matching 7 bases. CDR3 length: 17 amino acids. Germline V gives CDR1 SEHNR, CDR2 FQNEAQ (reference sequence). V shed 5 bases and J 4 bases; nucleotides not matched to a gene: 16. CDR3 coding DNA: TGTGCCAGCAGCGCAACGAACCCGGGACAGAATATCTATGGCTACACCTTC. Translating it yields CASSATNPGQNIYGYTF.

CDR3 DNA: TGTGCCAGCAGGACAGTTCACACCGGGGAGCTGTTTTTT. Amino acid sequence: CASRTVHTGELFF. The rearrangement uses TRBV2 and TRBJ2-2, with a weak D call TRBD1 (5 bases). Germline-derived CDR1 and CDR2 are SNHLY and FYNNEI. The CDR3 is made up of 13 amino acids. V dropped 6 bases and J dropped 3 bases, with 8 bases sitting between them.

In nucleotides, the CDR3 is TGTGCCAGCAGCTTAGCCGGACGCTCTGGAAACACCATATATTTT. It translates to CASSLAGRSGNTIYF. The chain has TRBV7-8 and TRBJ1-3; unclear D gene. Per the germline V gene, CDR1 is SGHVS and CDR2 is FQNEAQ. V was trimmed by 0 bases and J by 0 bases, leaving 6 bases between them. The CDR3 contains 15 residues.

The gene calls are TRBV28 and TRBJ1-1, with TRBD1 identical over 8 bases. The germline V gene encodes CDR1 MDHEN and CDR2 SYDVKM. CDR3 length equals 15 residues. Unmatched junction bases numbered 8, after V lost 7 bases and J lost 1 base. CDR3 sequence reads: CASTSGQVTNTEAFF. In DNA, the CDR3 is TGTGCCAGCACCTCGGGACAGGTTACGAACACTGAAGCTTTCTTT.

This clone was detected only a few times. The chain is built from TRBV7-9 and TRBJ2-7; D tentatively reads TRBD1 or TRBD2 (5 bases each). The CDR3 totals 14 residues. Trimming shortened V by 5 bases and J by 2 bases, and 13 bases separated the two germline ends. Germline lookup yields CDR1 SEHNR and CDR2 FQNEAQ (reference sequence). The CDR3 loop reads CASSPYRDAYEQYF. The CDR3 DNA reads TGTGCCAGCAGCCCGTACCGGGACGCCTACGAGCAGTACTTC.

The CDR3 DNA reads as TGTGCCAGCAGCTTGGTGGTCACAGGGGGATTTGGTAATGAAAAACTGTTTTTT. Translation: CASSLVVTGGFGNEKLFF. This rearrangement joins TRBV5-6 to TRBJ1-4; 8 bases fit TRBD1. Trimming removed 0 bases from V and 4 bases from J; junction bases left unmatched: 11. The germline V gene has CDR1 SGHDT and CDR2 YYEEEE. The CDR3 totals 18 residues. Using reference TRBV5-6 and TRBJ1-4 for the parts outside the CDR3, the full variable domain is DAGVTQSPTHLIKTRGQQVTLRCSPKSGHDTVSWYQQALGQGPQFIFQYYEEEERQRGNFPDRFSGHQFPNYSSELNVNALLLGDSALYLCASSLVVTGGFGNEKLFFGSGTQLSVL.

The chain combines TRBV7-6 with TRBJ1-2; D remains unclear. This CDR3 comprises 13 residues. Trimming shortened V by 5 bases and J by 6 bases, and 13 bases separated the two germline ends. Germline CDR1 SGHVS, CDR2 FNYEAQ. The CDR3 nucleotides read TGTGCCAGCAGCGCCGGATCCAAGGATGGCTACACCTTC. Translation gives CASSAGSKDGYTF.

The chain combines TRBV27 with TRBJ1-3; D is perhaps TRBD1 (5 bases). Trimming shortened V by 3 bases and J by 1 base, and 10 bases separated the two germline ends. The germline V gene encodes CDR1 MNHEY and CDR2 SMNVEV (reference sequence). The length of the CDR3 is 15 residues. The CDR3 protein is CASSFTGTSGNTIYF. Written as DNA, the CDR3 is TGTGCCAGCAGTTTCACAGGCACTTCTGGAAACACCATATATTTT.

The gene calls are TRBV28 and TRBJ1-2, with 7 bases aligning to TRBD1. The CDR3 runs to 16 residues. Trimming took 5 bases from V and 0 from J; bases not matched to a gene: 9. Germline CDR1 reads MDHEN; CDR2 reads SYDVKM. This CDR3 is CASSKQGTRPNYGYTF. In DNA, the CDR3 is TGTGCCAGCAGTAAACAGGGGACTAGGCCTAACTATGGCTACACCTTC.

V is TRBV5-5 and J is TRBJ2-1, with D possibly matching TRBD2 (5 bases). CDR3 length: 15 residues. With 4 bases removed from V and 8 bases from J, the gap between germline ends came to 19 bases. Germline lookup yields CDR1 SGHKS and CDR2 YYEKEE (reference sequence). The DNA for the CDR3 is TGTGCCAGCAGCCCTGTTGGTCACGAGGGAGATGAGCAGTTCTTC. Its translation is CASSPVGHEGDEQFF.

V and J are TRBV5-6 and TRBJ1-1, with D maybe TRBD1 (5 bases). CDR1 is SGHDT and CDR2 is YYEEEE in the germline V gene. V lost 0 bases, J lost 5 bases, and 11 bases lay in between. This CDR3 region has 14 residues. The CDR3 DNA is TGTGCCAGCAGCTTGGCCGGGGGTGTGACTGAAGCTTTCTTT. Translating it yields CASSLAGGVTEAFF.

V usage is TRBV19 and J usage is TRBJ2-2, with D hard to call. Trimming took off 2 bases at V and 0 bases at J, with 7 bases between the two ends. The CDR3 totals 15 residues. Germline values: CDR1 LNHDA, CDR2 SQIVND (reference sequence). The CDR3 nucleotides are TGTGCCAGTAGTATAACCGGGCCGAACACCGGGGAGCTGTTTTTT. Protein: CASSITGPNTGELFF.

This clone is a singleton in its sample. This chain links TRBV6-5 with TRBJ2-7; no definite D call. Germline CDR1 is MNHEY and CDR2 is SVGAGI. Trimming removed 8 bases from V and 6 bases from J, with 14 bases in between. The CDR3 has 12 residues. CDR3 nucleotide sequence: TGTGCCAGCCAGGAACGGTTGGGCGAGCAGTACTTC. Translating it yields CASQERLGEQYF.